A single sample is the source of the 16 T cell receptor beta chains below, sequenced in a study of shared clonotypes between healthy human individuals. Generated by immunoSEQ multiplex PCR, the TCRdb table keeps only in-frame clones and is missing some. The sample shows about 1 million clones, 60% to 80% of them seen only once. Sequenced: memory CD4+ T cells sorted from blood. Subset reported: CD45RA-negative fraction. The origin of the receptors is a man younger than 35 in good health.

This clone was recorded only once. The chain has TRBV5-6 and TRBJ1-1; D gene uncertain. The germline V gene encodes CDR1 SGHDT and CDR2 YYEEEE. The CDR3 covers 13 residues. V was cut by 0 bases and J by 4 bases, with 7 bases left in between. This CDR3 is CASSLVRATEAFF. CDR3 coding DNA: TGTGCCAGCAGCTTGGTCAGAGCCACTGAAGCTTTCTTT.

A remark on this clone: This sample also contains other DNA sequences that code for the same CDR3. The chain carries TRBV12-5 and TRBJ2-3; D is ambiguous. CDR1 and CDR2 from the germline V gene are LGHNT and FRNRAP. V gave up 0 bases and J gave up 5 bases, with 3 bases separating them. There are 12 residues in the CDR3. The CDR3 sequence: CASGLVGDTQYF. CDR3 sequence (DNA): TGTGCTAGTGGTTTGGTAGGAGATACGCAGTATTTT.

The rearrangement links TRBV6-6 to TRBJ1-3, with 8 positions matching TRBD1. Trimming at V came to 6 bases and at J to 3 bases, leaving 7 bases not matched to a gene. This CDR3 is built from 15 residues. Germline V CDR1 and CDR2: MNHNY, SVGAGI (reference sequence). CDR3 bases: TGTGCCAGCAGCGGACAGGGATCCTTTGGAAACACCATATATTTT. This translates into CASSGQGSFGNTIYF.

This clone turned up a few times. This chain joins TRBV30 and TRBJ2-2, with 8 bases aligning to TRBD2. With V trimmed by 3 bases and J by 4 bases, 13 bases remained unmatched. CDR1 GTSNPN and CDR2 SVGIG come from the germline V gene (reference sequence). The CDR3 sequence is 17 residues long. DNA for the CDR3: TGTGCCTGGAGCCACCTTGGGGGGACTAGAGGCACCGGGGAGCTGTTTTTT. Encoded protein: CAWSHLGGTRGTGELFF.

This clone was observed a few times. The chain is built from TRBV5-1 and TRBJ1-2, with D possibly TRBD1 on 5 matching bases. The CDR3 sequence is 14 residues long. V shed 2 bases and J shed 5 bases, with 13 bases lying between them. In germline, CDR1 is SGHRS, CDR2 YFSETQ. CDR3 amino acids: CASSFFGTEYGYTF. The CDR3 coding sequence is TGCGCCAGCAGCTTTTTCGGGACTGAATATGGCTACACCTTC.

The V gene is TRBV7-8, the J gene TRBJ2-1; 11 nucleotides match TRBD2. Germline V gene lookup returns CDR1 SGHVS and CDR2 FQNEAQ. The trim removed 5 bases at V and 6 bases at J, leaving 6 bases unmatched. The CDR3 sequence is 15 residues long. CDR3 DNA: TGTGCCAGCAGCCGAGAACTAGCGGGGGTCAATGAGCAGTTCTTC. It is translated as CASSRELAGVNEQFF.

About this clone: One junction end disagrees with the germline gene, perhaps due to a read error. This chain uses TRBV6-1 with TRBJ1-6; D not resolved. This CDR3 is 14 amino acids long. The germline V gene has CDR1 MNHNS and CDR2 SASEGT. Here the CDR3 reads CASRARGLDSPLHF. The DNA for the CDR3 is TGTGCTAGCAGAGCTCGGGGATTGGATTCACCCCTCCACTTT.

On this clone itself: The sample has other DNA sequences that encode this CDR3 too. The gene calls are TRBV7-6 and TRBJ1-1, with D possibly matching TRBD1 (5 bases). The V and J ends lost 6 bases and 3 bases respectively, with 11 bases between them. Germline V lookup: CDR1 SGHVS, CDR2 FNYEAQ. CDR3 size: 13 residues. The CDR3 protein is CASSLRGHTEAFF. The CDR3 DNA reads as TGTGCCAGCAGTTTGAGGGGTCACACTGAAGCTTTCTTT.

The J gene is TRBJ2-1, the V gene TRBV2; 9 bases agree with TRBD2. The CDR3 runs to 16 residues. Germline V gives CDR1 SNHLY, CDR2 FYNNEI. Trimming at V came to 5 bases and at J to 9 bases, leaving 14 bases not matched to a gene. The CDR3: CASSPPLAGASVEQFF. DNA for the CDR3: TGTGCCAGCAGTCCACCCTTAGCGGGAGCTTCGGTTGAGCAGTTCTTC.

The rearrangement joins TRBV23-1 to TRBJ2-7, with D maybe TRBD1 (5 bases). TRBV23-1 is assigned to the ORF class and has an uncertain function. V was cut by 3 bases and J by 1 base, with 22 bases left in between. The CDR3 extends over 18 amino acids. CDR3 sequence (DNA): TGCGCCAGCAGTCATCCGTCCCTTACAGGTAGGAATTCCTACGAGCAGTACTTC. This encodes CASSHPSLTGRNSYEQYF.

A remark on this clone: The identical CDR3 is also encoded by other nucleotide sequences in the sample. J is TRBJ2-7 and V is TRBV6-1, with D maybe TRBD1 (5 bases). Germline V gene data show CDR1 as MNHNS and CDR2 as SASEGT. The CDR3 sequence is 13 residues long. Trimming stripped 4 bases from V and 1 base from J, with 8 bases between. The CDR3 is CASSGGSSYEQYF. The CDR3 coding sequence is TGTGCCAGCAGTGGGGGCAGTTCCTACGAGCAGTACTTC.

This chain connects TRBV14 to TRBJ1-3; 7 bases map to TRBD1. Germline V gene sequence: CDR1 SGHDN, CDR2 FVKESK. The CDR3 covers 16 residues. Losses at the gene ends were 4 bases for V and 0 bases for J; bases not matched to a gene: 6. In DNA, the CDR3 is TGTGCCAGCAGCCCTAGGGGGCATACCTCTGGAAACACCATATATTTT. This codes for CASSPRGHTSGNTIYF.

V and J are TRBV5-4 and TRBJ2-7, with 7 nucleotides matching TRBD2. V was clipped by 2 bases and J by 3 bases; unmatched bases: 11. CDR1 and CDR2 from the germline V gene are SGHNT and YYREEE (reference sequence). This CDR3 region has 16 residues. The CDR3: CASSLLIGGGIYEQYF. As DNA, the CDR3 is TGTGCCAGCAGCTTACTAATTGGGGGGGGAATCTACGAGCAGTACTTC. The whole variable domain, filled in from reference TRBV5-4 and TRBJ2-7, reads ETGVTQSPTHLIKTRGQQVTLRCSSQSGHNTVSWYQQALGQGPQFIFQYYREEENGRGNFPPRFSGLQFPNYSSELNVNALELDDSALYLCASSLLIGGGIYEQYFGPGTRLTVT.

This chain joins TRBV5-1 and TRBJ1-1; D ambiguous. There are 13 residues in the CDR3. V shed 0 bases and J shed 1 base, with 4 bases lying between them. From germline, CDR1 is SGHRS and CDR2 YFSETQ. The CDR3, as DNA: TGCGCCAGCAGCTTGGGTACGAACACTGAAGCTTTCTTT. It codes for CASSLGTNTEAFF.

V usage is TRBV11-2 and J usage is TRBJ1-5, with no clear D. Germline CDR1 reads SGHAT; CDR2 reads FQNNGV. Trimming left V 5 bases short and J 0 bases short, with 14 bases between. CDR3 length: 16 residues. The DNA of the CDR3 is TGTGCCAGCAGCCAGGATGGCCCCAGTAGCAATCAGCCCCAGCATTTT. Residues: CASSQDGPSSNQPQHF.

This clone was found a few times. The V and J genes are TRBV25-1 and TRBJ1-5; D unclear. The V end lost 5 bases, the J end lost 0 bases, and 14 bases lay between the germline ends. Germline CDR1 is MGHDK and CDR2 is SYGVNS. This CDR3 has 16 residues. CDR3: CASSHIVKGSNQPQHF. CDR3 bases: TGTGCCAGCAGTCACATAGTGAAAGGTAGCAATCAGCCCCAGCATTTT.